Listed here are 28 T cell receptor beta chains from one sample, sequenced in a study of shared clonotypes between healthy human individuals. The protocol was immunoSEQ multiplex PCR, while the TCRdb copy is restricted to in-frame clones and leaves out a portion. The table records about 480,000 clones, around 79% of them present only once. The source material was PBMCs. The source is a woman aged 40-49 years in good health. Some clones in this sample may be carry-over from other donors' samples.

The chain combines TRBV7-2 with TRBJ2-7; the match to TRBD2 covers 9 bases. J gave up 0 bases and V 3 bases, and 3 bases lay outside the gene matches. The CDR3 has 15 residues. Germline CDR1 and CDR2: SGHTA and FQGNSA. The CDR3 loop reads CASSFSGRNSYEQYF. Here the CDR3 DNA reads TGTGCCAGCAGCTTTAGCGGGAGAAACTCCTACGAGCAGTACTTC.

The rearrangement joins TRBV29-1 to TRBJ2-3; the match to TRBD2 covers 9 bases. Germline CDR1 reads SQVTM; CDR2 reads ANQGSEA. There are 15 residues in the CDR3. The J segment lost 3 bases and the V segment lost 6 bases, leaving 10 bases of the junction unmatched. DNA for the CDR3: TGCAGCGTGTCGATTAGCGGGAGTGGAACAGATACGCAGTATTTT. Translated, it gives CSVSISGSGTDTQYF.

The rearrangement uses TRBV27 and TRBJ2-7; D gene uncertain. Trimming shortened V by 5 bases and J by 0 bases, and 11 bases separated the two germline ends. Per the germline V gene, CDR1 is MNHEY and CDR2 is SMNVEV (reference sequence). The CDR3 is made up of 14 amino acids. The CDR3 DNA reads as TGTGCCAGCAGTCCCGGATCGGGCTCCTACGAGCAGTACTTC. This codes for CASSPGSGSYEQYF.

The chain links TRBV15 to TRBJ2-5; 7 nucleotides align to TRBD2. CDR1 and CDR2 from the germline V gene are LNHNV and YYDKDF (reference sequence). The CDR3 spans 14 residues. V lost 5 bases, J lost 5 bases, and 8 bases stayed unmatched. The CDR3, as DNA: TGTGCCACCAGCTCGGGGCGGGAGATCGAGACCCAGTACTTC. This codes for CATSSGREIETQYF. The whole variable domain, remainder taken from reference TRBV15 and TRBJ2-5, is DAMVIQNPRYQVTQFGKPVTLSCSQTLNHNVMYWYQQKSSQAPKLLFHYYDKDFNNEADTPDNFQSRRPNTSFCFLDIRSPGLGDTAMYLCATSSGREIETQYFGPGTRLLVL.

This clone turned up a few times. This chain connects TRBV9 to TRBJ2-2; D gene ambiguous. Germline CDR1 is SGDLS and CDR2 is YYNGEE. The CDR3 loop spans 16 amino acids. V shed 2 bases and J shed 4 bases, with 15 bases lying between them. CDR3 residues: CASSVNLGSGTGELFF. The DNA of the CDR3 is TGTGCCAGCAGCGTCAACCTAGGTTCCGGCACCGGGGAGCTGTTTTTT.

The chain has TRBV5-1 and TRBJ2-7; perhaps TRBD1 as D (6 bases). Germline assignment: CDR1 SGHRS and CDR2 YFSETQ. There are 14 residues in the CDR3. V gave up 4 bases and J gave up 0 bases, with 11 bases separating them. The CDR3 is CASSPRQDSYEQYF. As DNA, the CDR3 is TGCGCCAGCAGCCCTCGACAGGACTCCTACGAGCAGTACTTC.

This clone occurred many times. The rearrangement joins TRBV27 to TRBJ2-7; the match to TRBD2 covers 8 bases. The CDR3 spans 16 residues. V was pared by 5 bases and J by 2 bases, with 11 bases of the junction left unmatched. Germline-derived CDR1 and CDR2 are MNHEY and SMNVEV (reference sequence). The DNA for the CDR3 is TGTGCCAGCAGTCCCCTCGGGCGGGAGGTCGCCTACGAGCAGTACTTC. Residues: CASSPLGREVAYEQYF.

This clone was recorded only once. The chain is built from TRBV5-1 and TRBJ2-1; 7 nucleotides line up with TRBD1. The V gene's germline CDR1 is SGHRS and CDR2 YFSETQ. V was clipped by 1 base and J by 8 bases; unmatched bases: 6. The CDR3 extends over 14 amino acids. The DNA for the CDR3 is TGCGCCAGCAGCTTGAAAGGGGGCCATGATGAGCAGTTCTTC. Protein product: CASSLKGGHDEQFF.

This sequence joins TRBV6-6 and TRBJ2-5; TRBD1 is a possible D gene (5 bases). The CDR3 contains 15 residues. In germline, CDR1 is MNHNY, CDR2 SVGAGI (reference sequence). V lost 6 bases and J lost 1, with 15 bases in between. The CDR3 DNA is TGTGCCAGCAGCCTCGGCAAGGGGATCCAAGAGACCCAGTACTTC. This sequence encodes CASSLGKGIQETQYF.

This clone turned up a few times. The CDR3 protein is CASSSKTQYF. The CDR3 coding sequence is TGTGCCAGCAGTTCTAAGACCCAGTACTTC. The chain uses TRBV27 and TRBJ2-5; no clear D gene. Per germline, CDR1 MNHEY and CDR2 SMNVEV (reference sequence). The CDR3 runs to 10 residues. V was trimmed by 4 bases and J by 6 bases, leaving 3 bases between them.

V is TRBV19 and J is TRBJ1-1; TRBD1 is a possible D gene (6 bases). Germline CDR1 LNHDA, CDR2 SQIVND (reference sequence). This CDR3 is 12 amino acids long. Trimming stripped 2 bases from V and 10 bases from J, with 11 bases between. CDR3 nucleotide sequence: TGTGCCAGTAGTATAATCCGGGGGGCAGCTTTCTTT. Translation gives CASSIIRGAAFF. Looking up the rest from reference TRBV19 and TRBJ1-1 gives the full variable domain: DGGITQSPKYLFRKEGQNVTLSCEQNLNHDAMYWYRQDPGQGLRLIYYSQIVNDFQKGDIAEGYSVSREKKESFPLTVTSAQKNPTAFYLCASSIIRGAAFFGQGTRLTVV.

V gene TRBV11-2 combines with J gene TRBJ2-7; D is ambiguous. V shed 0 bases and J shed 3 bases, with 3 bases lying between them. Germline V gene sequence: CDR1 SGHAT, CDR2 FQNNGV. This CDR3 has 12 residues. CDR3 nucleotides: TGTGCCAGCAGCTTAGAAGGCTACGAGCAGTACTTC. This encodes CASSLEGYEQYF.

A note on this clone: Other nucleotide sequences in the sample specify the same CDR3. The chain uses TRBV7-3 and TRBJ2-1, with unresolved D. CDR1 SGHTA and CDR2 FQGTGA come from the germline V gene. V lost 1 base to trimming and J lost 0 bases, with 7 bases between them. The CDR3 runs to 15 residues. In DNA form, the CDR3 reads TGTGCCAGCAGCTTAAACCCCAGCTCCTACAATGAGCAGTTCTTC. Translating gives CASSLNPSSYNEQFF.

The J gene is TRBJ2-1, the V gene TRBV7-3, with 7 bases aligning to TRBD2. The germline V gene encodes CDR1 SGHTA and CDR2 FQGTGA. J gave up 4 bases and V 3 bases, and 9 bases lay outside the gene matches. This CDR3 has 16 residues. CDR3 amino acids: CASSLTGGGVYNEQFF. The CDR3 DNA sequence: TGTGCCAGCAGCTTGACGGGAGGAGGTGTTTACAATGAGCAGTTCTTC.

The chain joins TRBV6-5 to TRBJ2-7, with 12 positions matching TRBD2. V trimming: 6 bases; J trimming: 2 bases; junction bases outside the gene matches: 2. Germline V gene data show CDR1 as MNHEY and CDR2 as SVGAGI. The CDR3 sequence is 14 residues long. This CDR3 reads CASRPSGRAYEQYF. CDR3 in DNA: TGTGCCAGCAGACCTAGCGGGAGGGCCTACGAGCAGTACTTC.

The V and J genes are TRBV5-4 and TRBJ2-1; tentatively, D is TRBD1 or TRBD2 (5 bases each). Germline V CDR1 and CDR2: SGHNT, YYREEE (reference sequence). This CDR3 has 13 residues. The V end was cut by 4 bases, the J end by 4 bases, with 9 bases between. The CDR3 DNA is TGTGCCAGCAGCCGGGACCAATACAATGAGCAGTTCTTC. Translating it yields CASSRDQYNEQFF.

The chain recombines TRBV10-2 with TRBJ1-1; TRBD1 is a possible D gene (5 bases). The CDR3 is made up of 17 amino acids. Germline loops: CDR1 WSHSY, CDR2 SAAADI. Trimming removed 6 bases at V and 2 bases at J, with 22 bases between. Here the CDR3 DNA reads TGCGCCAGCAGGGACCCGGGACCATCCGATGTTAACACTGAAGCTTTCTTT. Its protein is CASRDPGPSDVNTEAFF.

The rearrangement joins TRBV6-1 to TRBJ1-4; possible D gene TRBD1, 5 bases. The V end was cut by 3 bases, the J end by 4 bases, with 9 bases between. Germline V gene sequence: CDR1 MNHNS, CDR2 SASEGT. There are 14 residues in the CDR3. For the CDR3, the DNA is TGTGCCAGCAGTGATGTGGGGGATAATGAAAAACTGTTTTTT. This codes for CASSDVGDNEKLFF.

The V gene is TRBV6-5, the J gene TRBJ2-3, with TRBD1 as a possible D gene (5 bases). The ends were cut back, 0 bases at V and 8 bases at J, with 18 bases in the middle. Germline values: CDR1 MNHEY, CDR2 SVGAGI. The CDR3 has 16 amino acids. As DNA, the CDR3 is TGTGCCAGCAGTTACTCGAGGCTAGAAGGGGTTGGTACGCAGTATTTT. It yields the protein CASSYSRLEGVGTQYF.

The chain links TRBV14 to TRBJ2-7, with a possible D match to TRBD2 (5 bases). V was cut by 2 bases and J by 4 bases, with 12 bases left in between. Germline V gene lookup returns CDR1 SGHDN and CDR2 FVKESK. This CDR3 has 14 amino acids. CDR3 nucleotides: TGTGCCAGCAGCCAATTGCGAGGGAGTTACGAGCAGTACTTC. Translated, it gives CASSQLRGSYEQYF.

J is TRBJ1-1 and V is TRBV27; D gene uncertain. Germline assignment: CDR1 MNHEY and CDR2 SMNVEV (reference sequence). The CDR3 loop spans 19 amino acids. Trimming took off 2 bases at V and 0 bases at J, with 22 bases between the two ends. In DNA form, the CDR3 reads TGTGCCAGCAGTTTAAAGAGGGTTTATTCTATCGGGATGAACACTGAAGCTTTCTTT. Its protein product is CASSLKRVYSIGMNTEAFF.

The V gene is TRBV29-1, the J gene TRBJ2-7; 8 nucleotides agree with TRBD1. Germline CDR1 SQVTM, CDR2 ANQGSEA. CDR3 size: 13 residues. Losses at the gene ends were 4 bases for V and 2 bases for J; bases not matched to a gene: 4. The CDR3 spells CSVARDRPYEQYF. The DNA of the CDR3 is TGCAGCGTTGCCCGGGACAGGCCCTACGAGCAGTACTTC.

The V call is TRBV7-2, the J call TRBJ2-3; the D gene is possibly TRBD1 (5 bases). This CDR3 comprises 14 residues. V dropped 8 bases and J dropped 1 base, with 13 bases sitting between them. Per the germline V gene, CDR1 is SGHTA and CDR2 is FQGNSA. The CDR3 spells CASGAQRGTDTQYF. The CDR3 DNA is TGTGCCAGCGGGGCCCAACGGGGCACAGATACGCAGTATTTT.

The chain employs TRBV20-1 and TRBJ2-7; D call uncertain. Germline CDR1 and CDR2: DFQATT and SNEGSKA (reference sequence). The CDR3 extends over 11 amino acids. V shed 7 bases and J shed 1 base, with 8 bases lying between them. The DNA of the CDR3 is TGCAGTGGGTCGGAATCCTACGAGCAGTACTTC. Amino acid sequence: CSGSESYEQYF.

The V gene is TRBV19, the J gene TRBJ2-3; D assignment may be TRBD1 or TRBD2 (6 bases each). V dropped 3 bases and J dropped 3 bases, with 16 bases sitting between them. The length of the CDR3 is 16 residues. Looked up from germline, CDR1 is LNHDA and CDR2 is SQIVND (reference sequence). CDR3 DNA sequence: TGTGCCAGTAGTATTTGGGGGCTAGCGAGGACAGATACGCAGTATTTT. This sequence encodes CASSIWGLARTDTQYF.

The chain recombines TRBV7-2 with TRBJ1-3, with D tentatively TRBD1 (5 bases). This CDR3 has 15 amino acids. Trimming left V 3 bases short and J 0 bases short, with 9 bases between. Germline V gene lookup returns CDR1 SGHTA and CDR2 FQGNSA. The DNA for the CDR3 is TGTGCCAGCAGCTTGGGGGGGGTCTCTGGAAACACCATATATTTT. It yields the protein CASSLGGVSGNTIYF.

The chain employs TRBV7-7 and TRBJ2-2; the D is unclear. V lost 5 bases to trimming and J lost 4 bases, with 8 bases between them. The CDR3 is 13 amino acids. Germline CDR1 reads SSHAT; CDR2 reads FNYEAQ (reference sequence). The CDR3 loop is CASSPHLTGELFF. The CDR3, as DNA: TGTGCCAGCAGCCCTCATCTCACCGGGGAGCTGTTTTTT.

This clone was seen repeatedly, ten times or more. This chain uses TRBV5-1 with TRBJ2-5; 7 nucleotides align to TRBD1. V trimming: 0 bases; J trimming: 3 bases; junction bases outside the gene matches: 2. Germline lookup yields CDR1 SGHRS and CDR2 YFSETQ. The CDR3 is 14 residues long. The CDR3 here is CASSLGGQKETQYF. In DNA form, the CDR3 reads TGCGCCAGCAGCTTGGGGGGACAGAAAGAGACCCAGTACTTC.